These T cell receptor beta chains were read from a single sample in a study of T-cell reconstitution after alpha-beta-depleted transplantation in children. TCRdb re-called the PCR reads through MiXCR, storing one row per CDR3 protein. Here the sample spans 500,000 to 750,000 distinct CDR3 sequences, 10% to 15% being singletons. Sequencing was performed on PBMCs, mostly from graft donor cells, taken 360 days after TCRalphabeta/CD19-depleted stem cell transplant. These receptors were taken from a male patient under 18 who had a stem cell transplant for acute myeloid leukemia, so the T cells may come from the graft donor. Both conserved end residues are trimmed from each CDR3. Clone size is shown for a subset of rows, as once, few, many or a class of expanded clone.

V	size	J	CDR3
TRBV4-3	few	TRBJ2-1	ASSLLRGVNEQF
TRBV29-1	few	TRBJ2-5	SVVWDSQETQY
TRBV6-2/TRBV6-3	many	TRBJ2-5	ASRRDSQETQY
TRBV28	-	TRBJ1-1	ASSLSAKNTEAF
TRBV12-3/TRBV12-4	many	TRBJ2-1	ASSIRRLANNEQF
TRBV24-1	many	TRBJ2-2	ATSATPGQIHAGELF
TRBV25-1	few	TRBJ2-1	ASSEYGGDYYNEQF
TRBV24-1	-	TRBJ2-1	ATSDPFGTSGPQGNSYNEQF
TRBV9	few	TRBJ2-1	ASSVETSVPHEQF
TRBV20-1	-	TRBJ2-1	SAREIRSPEQF
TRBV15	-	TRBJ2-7	ATSRAGPGTGYYEQY
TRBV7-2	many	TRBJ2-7	ASSLPLWVGTYEQY
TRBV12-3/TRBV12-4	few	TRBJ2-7	ASTATYPLYEQY
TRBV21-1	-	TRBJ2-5	ASSKEVGFQETQY
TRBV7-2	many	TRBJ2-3	ASSLGGLAGAHTQY
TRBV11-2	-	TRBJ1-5	ASSFGSNNQPQH